This T cell receptor beta chain was sequenced in a study of a mutant IDH1 vaccine in newly diagnosed glioma. The study's findings and limits: Pseudoprogression seemed unrelated to changes in top peripheral T cell clonotypes.

The sample's time point: week 11, during vaccination. Mutant IDH1 20-mer peptide, at 300 ug, made up each vaccine dose, with topical imiquimod. Donors had new IDH1-mutant astrocytomas of WHO grade 3 or 4 (ATRX-lost). As regards this clone: The antigen is undetermined.

Assay used: immunoSEQ multiplex PCR; TCRdb lists only in-frame clones, some missing. The data contain about 32,000 clones, about 73% of them singletons. The CDR3 is made up of 16 amino acids. Per the germline V gene, CDR1 is SNHLY and CDR2 is FYNNEI. V was trimmed by 1 base and J by 0 bases, leaving 12 bases between them. This TCR came from a man aged 30 to 45 with glioma. The sequenced sample was PBMCs, obtained from a glioma patient whose treatment included an IDH1 peptide vaccine. The chain employs TRBV2 and TRBJ1-2; D may be TRBD1 (5 bases). CDR3 sequence (DNA): TGTGCCAGCAGTGAAGACCCTGGACAAACTAACTATGGCTACACCTTC. It is translated as CASSEDPGQTNYGYTF.